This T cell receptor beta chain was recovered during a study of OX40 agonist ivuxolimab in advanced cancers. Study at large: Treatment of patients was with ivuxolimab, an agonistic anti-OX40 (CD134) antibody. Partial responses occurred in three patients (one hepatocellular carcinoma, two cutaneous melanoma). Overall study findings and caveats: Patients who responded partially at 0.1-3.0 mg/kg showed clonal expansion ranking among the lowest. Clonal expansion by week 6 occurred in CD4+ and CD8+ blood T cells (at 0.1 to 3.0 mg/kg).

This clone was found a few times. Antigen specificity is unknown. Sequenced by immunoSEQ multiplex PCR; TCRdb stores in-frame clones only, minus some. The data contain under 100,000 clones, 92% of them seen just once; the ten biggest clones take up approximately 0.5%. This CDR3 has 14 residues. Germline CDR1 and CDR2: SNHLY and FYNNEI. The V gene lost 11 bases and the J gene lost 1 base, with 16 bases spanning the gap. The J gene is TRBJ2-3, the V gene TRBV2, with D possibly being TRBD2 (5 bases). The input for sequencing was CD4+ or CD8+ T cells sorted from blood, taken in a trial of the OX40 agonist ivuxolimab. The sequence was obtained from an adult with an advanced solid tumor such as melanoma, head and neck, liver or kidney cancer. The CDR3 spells CAGRADTGTDTQYF. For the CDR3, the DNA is TGTGCCGGGAGAGCGGATACTGGCACAGATACGCAGTATTTT.